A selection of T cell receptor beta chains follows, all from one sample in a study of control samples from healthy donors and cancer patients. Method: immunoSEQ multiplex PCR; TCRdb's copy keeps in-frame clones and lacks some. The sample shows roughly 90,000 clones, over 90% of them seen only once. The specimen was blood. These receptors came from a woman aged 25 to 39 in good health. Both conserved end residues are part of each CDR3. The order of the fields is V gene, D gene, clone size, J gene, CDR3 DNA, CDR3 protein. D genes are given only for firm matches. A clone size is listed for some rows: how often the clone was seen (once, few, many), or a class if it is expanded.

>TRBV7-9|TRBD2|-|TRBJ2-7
TGTGCCAGCAGCTCAGCGACTAGCGGGGGAGATGGGCAGTACTTC
CASSSATSGGDGQYF
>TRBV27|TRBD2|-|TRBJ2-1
TGTGCCGTAGGGCGGGAGAGCTCCTACAATGAGCAGTTCTTC
CAVGRESSYNEQFF
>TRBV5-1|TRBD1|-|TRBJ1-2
TGCGCCAGCAGCCCTGACAGGGGTGACTATGGCTACACCTTC
CASSPDRGDYGYTF
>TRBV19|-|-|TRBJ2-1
TGTGCCAGTAGTCTTGGGGGGACCTACAATGAGCAGTTCTTC
CASSLGGTYNEQFF
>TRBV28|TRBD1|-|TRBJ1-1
TGTGCCAGCAGTTTGTATCCCACAGGGGGAAGAACTGAAGCTTTCTTT
CASSLYPTGGRTEAFF
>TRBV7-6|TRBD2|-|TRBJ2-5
TGTGCCAGCGGGAGGGGTGGAGAGACCCAGTACTTC
CASGRGGETQYF
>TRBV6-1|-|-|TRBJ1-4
TGTGCCAGCAGTGAAAAAGCCCGAAGAACTAATGAAAAACTGTTTTTT
CASSEKARRTNEKLFF
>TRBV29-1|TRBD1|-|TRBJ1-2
TGCAGCGCCAGACAGGGAGCTAACTATGGCTACACCTTC
CSARQGANYGYTF
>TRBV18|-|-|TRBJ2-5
TGTGCCAGCTCACTTGGAGAGACCCAGTACTTC
CASSLGETQYF
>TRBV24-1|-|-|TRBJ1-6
TGTGCCACCAGTGAGGGTTATAATTCACCCCTCCACTTT
CATSEGYNSPLHF
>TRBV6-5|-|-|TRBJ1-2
TGTGCCAGCAGCCCCGGGGCCCCGGATGGCTACACCTTC
CASSPGAPDGYTF
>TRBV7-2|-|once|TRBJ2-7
TGTGCCAGCAGCTTAGGTATAGTATACGAGCAGTACTTC
CASSLGIVYEQYF
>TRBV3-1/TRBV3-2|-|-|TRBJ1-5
TGTGCCAGCAGCCAAGATCTCCGGAGGGGACAGCCCCAGCATTTT
CASSQDLRRGQPQHF
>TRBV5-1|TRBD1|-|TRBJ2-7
TGCGCCAGCAGTTGGACAGGGGGGAACGAGCAGTACTTC
CASSWTGGNEQYF
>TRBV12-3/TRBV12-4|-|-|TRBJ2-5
TGTGCCAGCAGATCCAGTCAAGAGACCCAGTACTTC
CASRSSQETQYF
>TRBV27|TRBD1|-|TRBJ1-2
TGTGCCAGCAGTCCACAGGGGGTATATGGCTACACCTTC
CASSPQGVYGYTF
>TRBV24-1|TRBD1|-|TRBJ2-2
TGTGCCACCAGTGTCAACAGGGGATCCACCGGGGAGCTGTTTTTT
CATSVNRGSTGELFF
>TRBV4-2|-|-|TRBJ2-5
TGTGCCAGCAGCCAAGATCAGGGGCGAGAGACCCAGTACTTC
CASSQDQGRETQYF
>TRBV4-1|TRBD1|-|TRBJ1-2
TGCGCCAGCAGCCAAGATGGAACAGGGGTGCTCTATGGCTACACCTTC
CASSQDGTGVLYGYTF
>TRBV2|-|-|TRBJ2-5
TGTGCCAGCAGAGACTTACAACGGGGGGCGTACCAAGAGACCCAGTACTTC
CASRDLQRGAYQETQYF
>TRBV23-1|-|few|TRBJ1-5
TGCGCCAGCAGTCCCCCCGGGGGGGGCGGACAGCCCCAGCATTTT
CASSPPGGGGQPQHF
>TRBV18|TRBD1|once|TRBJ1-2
TGTGCCAGCTCACCAGAGGGGGCAGGCTATGGCTACACCTTC
CASSPEGAGYGYTF
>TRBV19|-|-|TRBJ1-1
TGTGCCAGTAGTAAGGCAGAGAACACTGAAGCTTTCTTT
CASSKAENTEAFF
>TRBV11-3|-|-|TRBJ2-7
TGTGCCAGCAGCGGGAGAGGTAGCTACGAGCAGTACTTC
CASSGRGSYEQYF
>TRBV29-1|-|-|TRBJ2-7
TGCAGCGTTGAAACAGGGTTTTACGAGCAGTACTTC
CSVETGFYEQYF
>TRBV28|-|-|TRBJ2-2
TGTGCCAGCAGTTCAGGGTGGGTCTCCGGGGAGCTGTTTTTT
CASSSGWVSGELFF
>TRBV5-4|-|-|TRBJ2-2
TGTGCCAGCAGCTTAGTACACACCGGGGAGCTGTTTTTT
CASSLVHTGELFF
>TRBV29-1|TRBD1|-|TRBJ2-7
TGCAGCGTTGGCGGACAGGGAAGCTCCTACGAGCAGTACTTC
CSVGGQGSSYEQYF
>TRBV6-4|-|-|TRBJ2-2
TGTGCCAGCAGTTCGGACGCCGCGAACACCGGGGAGCTGTTTTTT
CASSSDAANTGELFF
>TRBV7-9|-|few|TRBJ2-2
TGTGCCAGCAACCTACAGGGTGGCACCGGGGAGCTGTTTTTT
CASNLQGGTGELFF
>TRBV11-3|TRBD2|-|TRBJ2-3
TGTGCCAGCAGCTTAATTGGTAGCGGGAGGTCCGGGGATACGCAGTATTTT
CASSLIGSGRSGDTQYF
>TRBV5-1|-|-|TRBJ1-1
TGCGCCAGCAGCTTGGTGCGGGGCTCCACTGAAGCTTTCTTT
CASSLVRGSTEAFF
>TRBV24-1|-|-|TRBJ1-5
TGTGCCACCAGTGATTCGGGTCAGCCCCAGCATTTT
CATSDSGQPQHF
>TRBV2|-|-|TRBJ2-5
TGTGCCAGCAGTCGGTACGGGGAGACCCAGTACTTC
CASSRYGETQYF
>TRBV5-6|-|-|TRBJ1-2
TGTGCCAGCAGCTTGGAGTATTATGGCTACACCTTC
CASSLEYYGYTF
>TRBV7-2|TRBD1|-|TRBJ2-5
TGTGCCAGCAGCTGGGGACAGGGTGGGACCCAGTACTTC
CASSWGQGGTQYF
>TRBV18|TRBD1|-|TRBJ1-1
TGTGCCAGCTCACCCCCGGGACAGGGGCTGTACGCTTTCTTT
CASSPPGQGLYAFF
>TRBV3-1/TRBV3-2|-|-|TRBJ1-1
TGTGCCAGCAGCTTAGTTAAGGAGAACACTGAAGCTTTCTTT
CASSLVKENTEAFF
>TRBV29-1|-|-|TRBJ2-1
TGCAGCGTTGAAGTGTCAGGGAGATCCAATGAGCAGTTCTTC
CSVEVSGRSNEQFF
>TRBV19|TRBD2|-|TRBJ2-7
TGTGCCAGTAGTGACCCCCGCGGGGGGCAAAACGAGCAGTACTTC
CASSDPRGGQNEQYF
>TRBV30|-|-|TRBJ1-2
TGTGCCTGGAGTGTACAGGGCAGGGAGAACTATGGCTACACCTTC
CAWSVQGRENYGYTF
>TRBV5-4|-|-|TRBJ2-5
TGTGCCAGCAGCTTGAGCCGGGAGACCCAGTACTTC
CASSLSRETQYF
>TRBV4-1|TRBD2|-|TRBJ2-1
TGCGCCAGCGGACCTGAGGGCGGGGGGCTATCGTACAATGAGCAGTTCTTC
CASGPEGGGLSYNEQFF
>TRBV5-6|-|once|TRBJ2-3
TGTGCCAGCAGCTTTTCTAGCGCTACAGATACGCAGTATTTT
CASSFSSATDTQYF
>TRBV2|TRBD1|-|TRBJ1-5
TGTGCCAGCAGTGGACAGGGAGGGAATCAGCCCCAGCATTTT
CASSGQGGNQPQHF
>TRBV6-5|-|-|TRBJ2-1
TGTGCCAGCACCGAGAGTATTGACTACAATGAGCAGTTCTTC
CASTESIDYNEQFF